This entry is about one TCR beta chain. Amplification targeted TCR beta CDR3 regions from RNA transcripts. Carried out on the TCR CDR3, a first-round RT-PCR used the HTBI primer set. TCRdb processed the multiplex PCR reads anew with MiXCR; each CDR3 protein has one entry. Of hundreds of thousands of distinct CDR3 sequences in the sample, roughly 25% were seen once. This sample was included in a study of T cells in Graves' hyperthyroidism and ophthalmopathy. Looking at the study overall: Peripheral blood was drawn at first diagnosis, prior to all treatment.

Uncontrolled infection, other autoimmune disease, pregnancy or lactation disqualified patients from enrolment. This CDR3 region has 17 residues. V was clipped by 1 base and J by 5 bases, with 23 bases between them. CDR1 is GTSNPN, CDR2 SVGIG, per germline (reference sequence). The clonotype comes from a woman aged 25 to 39 with Graves' ophthalmopathy. The rearrangement uses TRBV30 and TRBJ2-5; tentatively, D is TRBD1 (6 bases). The sequencing input was blood. DNA for the CDR3: TGTGCCTGGAGTGCCGACTTCGGGGCCAGGGGCTTCGAGACCCAGTACTTC. Translation gives CAWSADFGARGFETQYF.